The 14 T cell receptor beta chains reported below all come from one sample, sequenced in a study of T-cell memory formation after mild COVID-19. TCRdb passed the 5' RACE reads through MiXCR, listing each CDR3 protein once. The sample comprises under 250,000 distinct CDR3 sequences, about 10% of which are singletons, and roughly 3.2% rests with the top ten. The sample comprised PBMCs or a T cell subset sorted from them (not recorded which). Receptors were obtained from a man younger than 30 who had mild COVID-19 (a few samples of this study predate the infection). Cell type and time point are not known.

The chain has TRBV19 and TRBJ1-2, with a tentative D call TRBD1 (5 bases). The CDR3 loop spans 14 amino acids. The V and J ends lost 4 bases and 1 base respectively, with 10 bases between them. CDR1 and CDR2 from the germline V gene are LNHDA and SQIVND (reference sequence). CDR3 in DNA: TGTGCCAGTAGTAATGTAGGGGATAACTATGGCTACACCTTC. It encodes CASSNVGDNYGYTF.

The sample holds a few counts of this clonotype. This chain joins TRBV4-2 and TRBJ1-1; tentatively, D is TRBD1 (5 bases). The germline CDR1 and CDR2 sequences are LGHNA and YNFKEQ. V was trimmed by 4 bases and J by 6 bases, leaving 18 bases between them. This CDR3 region has 15 residues. CDR3 coding DNA: TGTGCCAGCAGCCGAGACCGTCAGGGCGCCCCTGAAGCTTTCTTT. Amino acid sequence: CASSRDRQGAPEAFF.

This clonotype appeared a few times. This chain uses TRBV24-1 with TRBJ1-5; tentatively, D is TRBD1 (5 bases). The V gene's germline CDR1 is KGHDR and CDR2 SFDVKD. Trimming cost V 7 bases and J 12 bases, with 18 bases left between them. The CDR3 covers 13 residues. The CDR3 DNA is TGTGCCACCAGCGCTCCCCCGGACGGACACCAGCATTTT. Translation: CATSAPPDGHQHF.

The genes are TRBV6-5 and TRBJ2-1, with 7 bases that match TRBD2. The CDR3 extends over 16 amino acids. Per germline, CDR1 MNHEY and CDR2 SVGAGI. V lost 4 bases, J lost 0 bases, and 6 bases stayed unmatched. The CDR3 bases are TGTGCCAGCAGTTCCGCCTCTAGCGGCTCCTACAATGAGCAGTTCTTC. This encodes CASSSASSGSYNEQFF.

This clonotype was counted between two and nine times. This chain uses TRBV4-1 with TRBJ2-7, with 8 nucleotides matching TRBD1. Germline V gives CDR1 MGHRA, CDR2 YSYEKL. The CDR3 sequence is 15 residues long. V was clipped by 1 base and J by 5 bases; unmatched bases: 7. CDR3 region: CASSQGSRGRNEQYF. The CDR3 nucleotides read TGCGCCAGCAGCCAAGGTTCCAGGGGGCGAAACGAGCAGTACTTC.

This clonotype was seen a few times. The chain couples TRBV5-1 to TRBJ2-5, with D tentatively TRBD1 or TRBD2 (5 bases each). CDR3 size: 13 residues. V lost 3 bases, J lost 9 bases, and 15 bases lay in between. The V gene's germline CDR1 is SGHRS and CDR2 YFSETQ. CDR3 region: CASSWDGSSAQYF. As DNA, the CDR3 is TGCGCCAGCAGCTGGGACGGTTCTTCGGCCCAGTACTTC.

This clonotype was seen a handful of times. The rearrangement links TRBV25-1 to TRBJ2-5; 10 bases map to TRBD1. Losses at the gene ends were 0 bases for V and 7 bases for J; bases not matched to a gene: 8. Germline CDR1 and CDR2: MGHDK and SYGVNS. CDR3 length: 16 residues. The chain's CDR3 is CASSEYGQGGLGTQYF. The DNA of the CDR3 is TGTGCCAGCAGTGAATACGGACAGGGGGGTCTGGGGACCCAGTACTTC.

In this sample, this clonotype turned up a few times. The chain uses TRBV3-1 and TRBJ1-2; 11 bases are shared with TRBD1. The V segment lost 1 base and the J segment 7 bases; nucleotides outside the gene matches: 2. The CDR3 contains 14 residues. Germline loops: CDR1 LGHDT, CDR2 YNNKEL (reference sequence). The CDR3 spells CASSQGTGGFGYTF. The CDR3 nucleotides read TGTGCCAGCAGCCAAGGGACAGGGGGCTTTGGCTACACCTTC.

This chain connects TRBV7-3 to TRBJ2-1; TRBD2 aligns across 8 bases. This CDR3 contains 15 residues. Looked up from germline, CDR1 is SGHTA and CDR2 is FQGTGA. V was pared by 1 base and J by 5 bases, with 4 bases of the junction left unmatched. The CDR3 region has the DNA TGTGCCAGCAGCTTAATGGGCGGGGGGAACAATGAGCAGTTCTTC. Translation: CASSLMGGGNNEQFF.

This clonotype was counted only a few times. CDR3 in DNA: TGTGCCAGCTCGGAACGATTCGCGAACACCGGGGAGCTGTTTTTT. It translates to CASSERFANTGELFF. The chain is built from TRBV18 and TRBJ2-2, with no clear D. The V and J ends lost 6 bases and 0 bases respectively, with 11 bases between them. The V gene's germline CDR1 is KGHSH and CDR2 LQKENI. The CDR3 runs 15 residues.

The chain employs TRBV7-2 and TRBJ1-1; perhaps TRBD1 as D (6 bases). The V gene's germline CDR1 is SGHTA and CDR2 FQGNSA. The V end was cut by 4 bases, the J end by 3 bases, with 12 bases between. CDR3 length: 14 residues. The DNA of the CDR3 is TGTGCCAGCAGCTCCATCTACAGGGACACTGAAGCTTTCTTT. Translating it yields CASSSIYRDTEAFF.

As concerns this clonotype: Germline and junction disagree at one end, which may indicate a read error. The CDR3 sequence: CASSRDAAGAVAKNLQYF. CDR3 bases: TGTGCCAGCAGCCGCGACGCAGCGGGGGCCGTAGCCAAAAACCTTCAGTACTTC. V and J are TRBV7-2 and TRBJ2-4; TRBD2 matches 8 bases. The CDR3 sequence is 18 residues long. Germline V gene data show CDR1 as SGHTA and CDR2 as FQGNSA.

This clonotype was found many times. The CDR3 here is CASSFDRVNEQFF. CDR3 DNA: TGCGCCAGCAGCTTCGACAGGGTTAATGAGCAGTTCTTC. This chain links TRBV5-1 with TRBJ2-1, with 7 bases lining up with TRBD1. Germline loops: CDR1 SGHRS, CDR2 YFSETQ. With V trimmed by 2 bases and J by 7 bases, 3 bases remained unmatched. The CDR3 contains 13 residues.

This clonotype turned up a few times. This sequence joins TRBV6-5 and TRBJ1-1; 7 bases match TRBD1. The ends lost 6 bases at V and 12 bases at J; junction bases unmatched: 10. Germline V CDR1 and CDR2: MNHEY, SVGAGI. The CDR3 spans 12 residues. This CDR3 is CASSYIGTATFF. DNA of the CDR3: TGTGCCAGCAGCTATATCGGGACAGCGACTTTCTTT.